These 3 T cell receptor beta chains were all obtained from the same sample, sequenced in a study of cytomegalovirus exposure and HLA in healthy donors. It was with 60 Vbeta and 13 Jbeta primers that the PCR ran. TCRdb keeps only in-frame clones here, not all; method: immunoSEQ multiplex PCR. This table has about 200,000 clones, 70% to 85% appearing once. Material for sequencing was PBMCs. The receptors were sampled from a boy under 10 years old in good health and CMV-seronegative.

The chain combines TRBV19 with TRBJ2-5; TRBD1 is a possible D gene (5 bases). There are 13 residues in the CDR3. Trimming took 3 bases from V and 0 from J, leaving 5 bases between them. Per germline, CDR1 LNHDA and CDR2 SQIVND (reference sequence). The CDR3 reads CASSMDNQETQYF. In DNA, the CDR3 is TGTGCCAGTAGTATGGACAACCAAGAGACCCAGTACTTC.

In its sample, this clone was seen once. This chain uses TRBV2 with TRBJ2-7; TRBD1 might be the D (6 bases). Between the trimmed V and J ends, which lost 5 bases and 5 bases, there was a span of 16 bases. The germline V gene has CDR1 SNHLY and CDR2 FYNNEI. CDR3 length: 14 residues. CDR3 in amino acids: CASSSPRGWDEQYF. Written as DNA, the CDR3 is TGTGCCAGCAGTTCCCCCAGGGGTTGGGACGAGCAGTACTTC.

V gene TRBV7-8 combines with J gene TRBJ1-3; no firm D call. Trimming stripped 1 base from V and 1 base from J, with 8 bases between. This CDR3 has 15 amino acids. Germline assignment: CDR1 SGHVS and CDR2 FQNEAQ. This CDR3 reads CASSLEVSSGNTIYF. The CDR3 DNA is TGTGCCAGCAGCTTAGAAGTCAGTTCTGGAAACACCATATATTTT.